These 26 T cell receptor beta chains share one sample of origin, sequenced in a study of blood T cell repertoires in COVID-19. Libraries were prepared by immunoSEQ multiplex PCR; TCRdb keeps only in-frame clonotypes and omits some of them. The sample comprises under 200,000 clones, 80% to 90% of which are singletons, and around 2.7% rests with the top ten. Sequenced input: peripheral blood. The receptors originated from a woman aged 80 or older with COVID-19, enrolled during active disease.

This clone was seen a handful of times. This chain uses TRBV19 with TRBJ1-5, with TRBD1 matching 9 bases. CDR3 length equals 16 residues. CDR1 and CDR2 (germline): LNHDA, SQIVND (reference sequence). V lost 7 bases to trimming and J lost 6 bases; unmatched junction nucleotides: 13. The CDR3 sequence is CASIQAGTGLGQPQHF. DNA for the CDR3: TGTGCCAGTATTCAGGCCGGGACAGGGCTTGGTCAGCCCCAGCATTTT.

The chain couples TRBV6-1 to TRBJ2-2; 8 bases fit TRBD1. This CDR3 region has 15 residues. From germline, CDR1 is MNHNS and CDR2 SASEGT. V trimming: 2 bases; J trimming: 7 bases; junction bases outside the gene matches: 6. CDR3 DNA: TGTGCCAGCAGTGAACTAATCAGGGGGCTCGGGGAGCTGTTTTTT. This codes for CASSELIRGLGELFF.

This clone was observed a few times. This rearrangement joins TRBV7-9 to TRBJ1-6; 7 bases fit TRBD1. Germline lookup yields CDR1 SEHNR and CDR2 FQNEAQ (reference sequence). The junction had 8 bases not matched to a gene; V was cut back by 5 bases and J by 10 bases. This CDR3 has 14 amino acids. CDR3 sequence reads: CASSVDRVRSPLHF. CDR3 DNA: TGTGCCAGCAGCGTTGACAGGGTGCGGTCACCCCTCCACTTT.

The chain carries TRBV7-8 and TRBJ2-5; D may be TRBD2 (6 bases). The germline CDR1 and CDR2 sequences are SGHVS and FQNEAQ. The CDR3 runs to 13 residues. The V end was cut by 3 bases, the J end by 5 bases, with 10 bases between. The CDR3 DNA reads TGTGCCAGCAGCTTTGGGCTAGCGGAGACCCAGTACTTC. Protein product: CASSFGLAETQYF.

The J gene is TRBJ2-3, the V gene TRBV9; 11 bases align to TRBD2. CDR3 size: 15 residues. Germline V gene lookup returns CDR1 SGDLS and CDR2 YYNGEE. V shed 6 bases, J shed 4 bases, and the junction held 7 bases outside the gene matches. The CDR3 is CASNPLAGGSDTQYF. The CDR3 DNA reads as TGTGCCAGCAACCCGCTAGCGGGAGGTTCAGATACGCAGTATTTT.

CDR3 bases: TGTGCCAGCAGTTCCGGGACAGGGCTGGAGACCCAGTACTTC. The encoded protein is CASSSGTGLETQYF. The rearrangement uses TRBV7-2 and TRBJ2-5; TRBD1 aligns across 9 bases. Germline-derived CDR1 and CDR2 are SGHTA and FQGNSA. This CDR3 region has 14 residues. V lost 6 bases and J lost 5; bases outside the gene matches: 7.

The chain uses TRBV10-3 and TRBJ1-5; maybe TRBD1 (6 bases). Germline V lookup: CDR1 ENHRY, CDR2 SYGVKD. This CDR3 has 16 residues. CDR3 sequence: CASGEGRGVGNQPQHF. The CDR3 DNA reads as TGTGCTTCCGGGGAGGGCAGGGGAGTAGGCAATCAGCCCCAGCATTTT.

This CDR3 is CASRPLDRTREQYF. CDR3 nucleotides: TGTGCCAGCAGGCCTTTGGACAGGACACGCGAGCAGTACTTC. The gene calls are TRBV27 and TRBJ2-7; TRBD1 aligns across 7 bases. This CDR3 region has 14 residues. Unmatched junction bases numbered 11, after V lost 6 bases and J lost 6 bases. CDR1 and CDR2 from the germline V gene are MNHEY and SMNVEV (reference sequence).

This chain joins TRBV19 and TRBJ1-5; 8 bases agree with TRBD1. J was trimmed by 0 bases and V by 4 bases; bases with no gene match: 5. Germline V gene sequence: CDR1 LNHDA, CDR2 SQIVND (reference sequence). This CDR3 contains 16 residues. CDR3: CASSTGTGNSNQPQHF. In nucleotides, the CDR3 is TGTGCCAGTAGTACCGGGACAGGTAATAGCAATCAGCCCCAGCATTTT.

The chain carries TRBV27 and TRBJ1-2, with a weak D call TRBD1 (6 bases). Germline CDR1 is MNHEY and CDR2 is SMNVEV (reference sequence). The CDR3 runs to 13 residues. V gave up 6 bases and J gave up 8 bases, with 16 bases separating them. In DNA form, the CDR3 reads TGTGCCAGCAGAGGCACAGGGACCCACGGCTACACCTTC. Protein sequence: CASRGTGTHGYTF.

This rearrangement joins TRBV7-9 to TRBJ2-1, with 7 bases aligning to TRBD1. The trim removed 0 bases at V and 4 bases at J, leaving 3 bases unmatched. Germline loops: CDR1 SEHNR, CDR2 FQNEAQ (reference sequence). CDR3 size: 15 residues. This CDR3 is CASSLAGTVYNEQFF. The CDR3 nucleotides are TGTGCCAGCAGCTTAGCCGGGACAGTATACAATGAGCAGTTCTTC.

The rearrangement joins TRBV18 to TRBJ2-1; TRBD2 matches at 9 bases. The CDR3 sequence is 16 residues long. Germline assignment: CDR1 KGHSH and CDR2 LQKENI. J gave up 7 bases and V 1 base, and 8 bases lay outside the gene matches. The CDR3 protein is CASSPLAGGGLNEQFF. The CDR3 coding sequence is TGTGCCAGCTCACCACTGGCGGGAGGGGGTTTGAATGAGCAGTTCTTC. Using reference TRBV18 and TRBJ2-1 for the parts outside the CDR3, the full variable domain is NAGVMQNPRHLVRRRGQEARLRCSPMKGHSHVYWYRQLPEEGLKFMVYLQKENIIDESGMPKERFSAEFPKEGPSILRIQQVVRGDSAAYFCASSPLAGGGLNEQFFGPGTRLTVL.

This clone was counted a few times. This chain joins TRBV5-1 and TRBJ1-5; D not resolved. Looked up from germline, CDR1 is SGHRS and CDR2 is YFSETQ. Trimming stripped 0 bases from V and 7 bases from J, with 8 bases between. The CDR3 loop spans 13 amino acids. CDR3 DNA: TGCGCCAGCAGCTTGGGAGGCGGCCAGCCCCAGCATTTT. The encoded protein is CASSLGGGQPQHF.

The chain carries TRBV4-1 and TRBJ2-5, with 7 bases fitting TRBD1. The V gene's germline CDR1 is MGHRA and CDR2 YSYEKL. The CDR3 is made up of 15 amino acids. The V gene end was trimmed by 3 bases and the J gene end by 7 bases; junction bases not matched to a gene: 11. CDR3: CASSHGTVLQSTQYF. CDR3 nucleotides: TGCGCCAGCAGCCACGGGACAGTTCTCCAATCGACCCAGTACTTC.

This chain links TRBV10-3 with TRBJ1-2; a weak D match, TRBD1 (6 bases). This CDR3 is built from 16 residues. The V end was cut by 6 bases, the J end by 1 base, with 18 bases between. CDR1 and CDR2 from the germline V gene are ENHRY and SYGVKD. The CDR3 region has the DNA TGTGCCATCAGCGTAGGGGGGGCATATCTTAACTATGGCTACACCTTC. Protein: CAISVGGAYLNYGYTF.

The chain employs TRBV28 and TRBJ2-1, with 9 bases that match TRBD2. The ends lost 3 bases at V and 7 bases at J; junction bases unmatched: 13. From germline, CDR1 is MDHEN and CDR2 SYDVKM. This CDR3 region has 17 residues. CDR3 residues: CASSFPSSGMLGNEQFF. As DNA, the CDR3 is TGTGCCAGCAGTTTCCCCTCTAGCGGGATGCTGGGGAATGAGCAGTTCTTC.

This chain connects TRBV3-1 (or the pseudogene TRBV3-2) to TRBJ2-2, with 7 nucleotides matching TRBD1. The junction had 23 bases not matched to a gene; V was cut back by 0 bases and J by 7 bases. This CDR3 region has 21 residues. Per germline, CDR1 LGHDT and CDR2 YNNKEL (reference sequence). The CDR3 loop is CASSQDPLTVYDREGVGELFF. Here the CDR3 DNA reads TGTGCCAGCAGCCAAGATCCCCTGACCGTCTACGACAGGGAAGGAGTCGGGGAGCTGTTTTTT.

This sequence joins TRBV10-3 and TRBJ2-7; tentative D call: TRBD1 (5 bases). The germline CDR1 and CDR2 sequences are ENHRY and SYGVKD. The CDR3 runs 12 residues. V was pared by 6 bases and J by 4 bases, with 10 bases between. The DNA of the CDR3 is TGTGCCATCAGCCAGGGAACATACGAGCAGTACTTC. This gives the protein CAISQGTYEQYF.

This clone was seen more than once but under ten times. The chain recombines TRBV18 with TRBJ1-4; 9 bases agree with TRBD1. CDR3 length equals 14 residues. Germline V CDR1 and CDR2: KGHSH, LQKENI. The V segment lost 3 bases and the J segment 7 bases; nucleotides outside the gene matches: 3. The CDR3 DNA sequence: TGTGCCAGCTCACCGACAGGGGGGTTTGAAAAACTGTTTTTT. Translation gives CASSPTGGFEKLFF.

This sequence joins TRBV19 and TRBJ2-5, with 10 bases that match TRBD2. Trimming took 6 bases from V and 1 from J; bases not matched to a gene: 2. From germline, CDR1 is LNHDA and CDR2 SQIVND (reference sequence). The CDR3 spans 14 residues. CDR3 region: CASRRLAGQETQYF. As DNA, the CDR3 is TGTGCCAGTAGAAGACTAGCGGGCCAAGAGACCCAGTACTTC.

The chain combines TRBV5-1 with TRBJ1-3; TRBD1 aligns across 9 bases. The CDR3 has 17 residues. CDR1 and CDR2 (germline): SGHRS, YFSETQ. The V and J ends lost 3 bases and 2 bases, in that order; junction bases with no gene match: 9. This CDR3 is CASSWGSGQGTGNTIYF. The CDR3, as DNA: TGCGCCAGCAGCTGGGGTTCCGGACAGGGGACTGGAAACACCATATATTTT. Using reference TRBV5-1 and TRBJ1-3 for the parts outside the CDR3, the full variable domain is KAGVTQTPRYLIKTRGQQVTLSCSPISGHRSVSWYQQTPGQGLQFLFEYFSETQRNKGNFPGRFSGRQFSNSRSEMNVSTLELGDSALYLCASSWGSGQGTGNTIYFGEGSWLTVV.

The chain combines TRBV12-3 or TRBV12-4 with TRBJ1-2; D unresolved. This CDR3 has 12 amino acids. V lost 5 bases to trimming and J lost 3 bases, with 7 bases between them. The CDR3 here is CASSPGHYGYTF. The CDR3 DNA follows: TGTGCCAGCAGTCCCGGTCACTATGGCTACACCTTC.

This clone was seen just once. The chain has TRBV10-3 and TRBJ1-5; maybe TRBD1 (5 bases). Germline V gene lookup returns CDR1 ENHRY and CDR2 SYGVKD. The V end was cut by 1 base, the J end by 0 bases, with 13 bases between. The CDR3 consists of 17 residues. CDR3 DNA sequence: TGTGCCATCAGTGAGTGGGGGGGACGGGATAGCAATCAGCCCCAGCATTTT. The encoded protein is CAISEWGGRDSNQPQHF.

The chain has TRBV11-3 and TRBJ2-2; D is perhaps TRBD2 (6 bases). The CDR3 length is 15 residues. The germline V and J ends were trimmed by 5 bases and 5 bases, with 15 bases remaining between them. Germline CDR1 and CDR2: SGHNT and YENEEA. The CDR3 nucleotides are TGTGCCAGCAGCCCAGGAGGGGTGGGGACCGGGGAGCTGTTTTTT. Protein sequence: CASSPGGVGTGELFF.

This rearrangement joins TRBV10-3 to TRBJ2-1; 7 nucleotides agree with TRBD2. Trimming took 5 bases from V and 0 from J; bases not matched to a gene: 4. Per the germline V gene, CDR1 is ENHRY and CDR2 is SYGVKD. The CDR3 has 15 amino acids. The CDR3 here is CAISLAGGSYNEQFF. The CDR3 region has the DNA TGTGCCATCAGTTTAGCGGGCGGCTCCTACAATGAGCAGTTCTTC.

This clone was seen just once. The genes are TRBV18 and TRBJ1-4; TRBD1 agrees at 7 bases. This CDR3 has 13 amino acids. Germline V CDR1 and CDR2: KGHSH, LQKENI. The V segment lost 6 bases and the J segment 7 bases; nucleotides outside the gene matches: 5. The CDR3 loop reads CASSRNRGEKLFF. As DNA, the CDR3 is TGTGCCAGCTCCCGGAACAGGGGTGAAAAACTGTTTTTT.